What follows describes a single T cell receptor (beta chain). The antigen is undetermined. Sequencing used immunoSEQ multiplex PCR; TCRdb keeps in-frame clones, though not all of them. This repertoire shows 25,000 to 35,000 clones, about 86% found once; its top ten account for around 47%. The source of the sample is a study of lymphopenia after photon versus proton radiotherapy. The study, taken as a whole, reports: Under photons, naive T cells and diversity fell while effector/memory populations rose. Only patients who died were analyzed for survival; proton advantage is unproven. A bigger post-nadir fall in TCR diversity correlated inversely with survival time in deceased patients.

Germline lookup yields CDR1 MRHNA and CDR2 SNTAGT. V gave up 5 bases and J gave up 4 bases; unmatched junction bases: 13. This CDR3 has 17 residues. The sequence derives from a woman between 55 and 75 years old with cholangiocarcinoma. Some clones in this sample may be carry-over from other donors' samples. The chain couples TRBV6-4 to TRBJ1-3; 8 nucleotides agree with TRBD1. Specimen: peripheral blood, collected from a patient treated with proton-based radiotherapy. CDR3 in amino acids: CASSFVPRDRLGNTIYF. The DNA for the CDR3 is TGTGCCAGCAGTTTCGTGCCTAGGGACAGGCTGGGAAACACCATATATTTT.